This T cell receptor (beta chain) appears in the sequencing data of a study of regulatory T cells in long-lasting Graves disease. Regarding the study as a whole: Study was limited to peripheral blood, excluding thyroid tissue. Accuracy may have been reduced by the small sample size.

This CDR3 has 15 amino acids. V was clipped by 2 bases and J by 7 bases, with 17 bases between them. Germline CDR1 is MGHDK and CDR2 is SYGVNS. This clonotype turned up a few times. What it recognizes is unknown. Combining iRepertoire HTBI primers with Arm-PCR of CDR3 regions, the authors built TCR beta libraries. TCRdb redid the calling of the multiplex PCR reads with MiXCR, one entry per CDR3 protein. Seen here are a few hundred thousand distinct CDR3 sequences, 16% observed once, and the top ten hold 20% to 25%. Time point described: newly diagnosed GD, antithyroid drugs for less than 3 months. With RNA extracted from PBMCs as input, the TCR library was made. This sample was also put to use in a study of T cells in Graves' hyperthyroidism and ophthalmopathy. From that paper: Reasons for excluding patients were uncontrolled infection, other autoimmune disease, pregnancy or lactation. The TCR CDR3 first-round RT-PCR relied on the HTBI primer set.

This specimen consisted of peripheral blood mononuclear cells (PBMCs), obtained at new diagnosis, from a patient treated with antithyroid drugs. This chain uses TRBV25-1 with TRBJ1-1, with D tentatively TRBD1 (6 bases). This TCR was recovered from a woman younger than 30 with Graves disease. CDR3 DNA: TGTGCCAGCAGTGAAAATACAGGGATCCAGGGTGAAGCTTTCTTT. This gives the protein CASSENTGIQGEAFF.